The 24 T cell receptor beta chains in this list originate from one sample, sequenced in a study of blood T cell repertoires in COVID-19. Generated by immunoSEQ multiplex PCR, the TCRdb table keeps only in-frame clones and is missing some. The sample has over 250,000 clones, 86% seen once; the top ten hold under 3%. Sequences were obtained from PBMCs or T cells enriched from blood (not recorded which). The receptors here all came from a woman between 18 and 29 years old who had recovered from COVID-19.

The chain combines TRBV29-1 with TRBJ2-4; tentatively, D is TRBD2 (5 bases). The CDR3 runs to 15 residues. V gave up 1 base and J gave up 0 bases, with 10 bases separating them. Per the germline V gene, CDR1 is SQVTM and CDR2 is ANQGSEA. CDR3 DNA: TGCAGCGTTGAAGCCCGGGGATTAGCCAAAAACATTCAGTACTTC. Protein: CSVEARGLAKNIQYF.

V usage is TRBV3-1 (or the pseudogene TRBV3-2) and J usage is TRBJ2-7, with D possibly TRBD2 on 6 matching bases. In germline, CDR1 is LGHDT, CDR2 YNNKEL (reference sequence). This CDR3 has 17 amino acids. Trimming removed 4 bases from V and 0 bases from J, with 19 bases in between. CDR3 in amino acids: CASSRGTPQSSSYEQYF. The CDR3 bases are TGTGCCAGCAGCCGCGGGACTCCGCAATCGTCCTCCTACGAGCAGTACTTC.

This clone was counted once. The chain links TRBV7-2 to TRBJ2-2; 15 nucleotides match TRBD2. CDR1 is SGHTA, CDR2 FQGNSA, per germline. This CDR3 has 17 residues. V lost 4 bases and J lost 1; bases outside the gene matches: 1. The CDR3 coding sequence is TGTGCCAGCAGCTCGGGACTAGCGGGAGGGAACACCGGGGAGCTGTTTTTT. It specifies CASSSGLAGGNTGELFF. Supplemented by reference TRBV7-2 and TRBJ2-2, the full variable domain reads GAGVSQSPSNKVTEKGKDVELRCDPISGHTALYWYRQSLGQGLEFLIYFQGNSAPDKSGLPSDRFSAERTGGSVSTLTIQRTQQEDSAVYLCASSSGLAGGNTGELFFGEGSRLTVL.

This clone came up once. The rearrangement joins TRBV15 to TRBJ2-3; 9 bases map to TRBD2. Trimming cost V 3 bases and J 5 bases; bases outside gene matches: 9. CDR3 length: 16 amino acids. Germline V gives CDR1 LNHNV, CDR2 YYDKDF (reference sequence). In nucleotides, the CDR3 is TGTGCCACCAGCAGGGCCGGGACTAGCCCCGGAGATACGCAGTATTTT. Amino acids: CATSRAGTSPGDTQYF.

The chain has TRBV5-1 and TRBJ1-1; no firm D call. The germline CDR1 and CDR2 sequences are SGHRS and YFSETQ. Trimming took 0 bases from V and 0 from J, leaving 9 bases between them. This CDR3 is 15 amino acids long. The CDR3 coding sequence is TGCGCCAGCAGCTTGGCCTTGGCCTTGAACACTGAAGCTTTCTTT. Protein sequence: CASSLALALNTEAFF.

The chain has TRBV30 and TRBJ2-7; TRBD2 matches 12 bases. V trimming: 4 bases; J trimming: 8 bases; junction bases outside the gene matches: 12. The CDR3 is made up of 15 amino acids. Germline CDR1 GTSNPN, CDR2 SVGIG (reference sequence). The CDR3 loop is CAWTGRSSGGAKQYF. As DNA, the CDR3 is TGTGCCTGGACTGGGCGGTCTAGCGGGGGGGCCAAGCAGTACTTC.

The chain employs TRBV28 and TRBJ2-5, with a tentative D call TRBD1 (6 bases). Germline V lookup: CDR1 MDHEN, CDR2 SYDVKM. This CDR3 has 13 amino acids. V gave up 7 bases and J gave up 7 bases, with 16 bases separating them. The CDR3 here is CASTGQGTTTQYF. The CDR3 nucleotides read TGTGCCAGCACGGGGCAGGGGACAACGACCCAGTACTTC.

V is TRBV19 and J is TRBJ2-1, with D perhaps TRBD1 (5 bases). V shed 6 bases and J shed 4 bases, with 10 bases lying between them. Germline loops: CDR1 LNHDA, CDR2 SQIVND (reference sequence). This CDR3 is built from 13 residues. The DNA of the CDR3 is TGTGCCAGTAGCTCACAGGTTTACAATGAGCAGTTCTTC. Its protein product is CASSSQVYNEQFF.

The chain uses TRBV7-9 and TRBJ2-1; TRBD2 matches 11 bases. This CDR3 contains 16 residues. The junction had 3 bases not matched to a gene; V was cut back by 1 base and J by 4 bases. CDR1 and CDR2 from the germline V gene are SEHNR and FQNEAQ (reference sequence). Written as DNA, the CDR3 is TGTGCCAGCAGCTTAGGCCCTAGCGGGGGGTACAATGAGCAGTTCTTC. Translated, it gives CASSLGPSGGYNEQFF.

This chain connects TRBV5-4 to TRBJ2-5; 11 nucleotides agree with TRBD2. The CDR3 sequence is 16 residues long. The germline gives CDR1 SGHNT, CDR2 YYREEE (reference sequence). J lost 2 bases, V lost 3 bases, and 6 bases had no gene match. The DNA of the CDR3 is TGTGCCAGCAGCTCGAATAGCGGGAGGGCTCAAGAGACCCAGTACTTC. It encodes CASSSNSGRAQETQYF.

This chain uses TRBV7-2 with TRBJ2-1; D gene unclear. Germline V gives CDR1 SGHTA, CDR2 FQGNSA. CDR3 length: 15 amino acids. Trimming stripped 3 bases from V and 0 bases from J, with 9 bases between. CDR3 DNA: TGTGCCAGCAGCTTGCCTGGGCGCTCCTACAATGAGCAGTTCTTC. Amino acids: CASSLPGRSYNEQFF.

The chain carries TRBV11-3 and TRBJ2-3; D is perhaps TRBD1 (5 bases). The CDR3 has 15 residues. V was clipped by 5 bases and J by 1 base, with 13 bases between them. The germline gives CDR1 SGHNT, CDR2 YENEEA. CDR3 sequence reads: CASSLFGRGTDTQYF. The CDR3 DNA reads TGTGCCAGCAGCCTCTTTGGCAGGGGCACAGATACGCAGTATTTT.

The V gene is TRBV28, the J gene TRBJ2-7; 9 nucleotides line up with TRBD2. Germline assignment: CDR1 MDHEN and CDR2 SYDVKM. The CDR3 sequence is 17 residues long. V lost 7 bases, J lost 0 bases, and 13 bases stayed unmatched. The CDR3 loop reads CASTLSGSFPSSYEQYF. For the CDR3, the DNA is TGTGCCAGCACTCTTAGCGGGAGTTTCCCGAGCTCCTACGAGCAGTACTTC.

The chain has TRBV7-9 and TRBJ2-7; TRBD2 matches at 10 bases. Germline CDR1 is SEHNR and CDR2 is FQNEAQ (reference sequence). After removal of 3 bases from V and 4 bases from J, the junction contained 3 bases not matched to a gene. This CDR3 contains 14 residues. CDR3 in amino acids: CASSLGLAQYEQYF. CDR3 DNA sequence: TGTGCCAGCAGCTTGGGACTAGCGCAGTACGAGCAGTACTTC.

This chain joins TRBV5-1 and TRBJ2-1; D uncertain. Germline V lookup: CDR1 SGHRS, CDR2 YFSETQ. Between the trimmed V and J ends, which lost 0 bases and 8 bases, there was a span of 9 bases. The CDR3 is 13 residues long. DNA of the CDR3: TGCGCCAGCAGCTTGGCACGAGGCGATGAGCAGTTCTTC. Translating it yields CASSLARGDEQFF. The full variable domain, completed using reference TRBV5-1 and TRBJ2-1, is KAGVTQTPRYLIKTRGQQVTLSCSPISGHRSVSWYQQTPGQGLQFLFEYFSETQRNKGNFPGRFSGRQFSNSRSEMNVSTLELGDSALYLCASSLARGDEQFFGPGTRLTVL.

The rearrangement uses TRBV28 and TRBJ2-1, with 7 bases identical to TRBD1. With V trimmed by 7 bases and J by 0 bases, 3 bases remained unmatched. The CDR3 has 14 residues. CDR1 is MDHEN, CDR2 SYDVKM, per germline. The CDR3 spells CASNAGGSYNEQFF. The CDR3 DNA sequence: TGTGCCAGCAATGCAGGGGGCTCCTACAATGAGCAGTTCTTC.

The rearrangement uses TRBV28 and TRBJ1-6; TRBD1 is a possible D gene (5 bases). This CDR3 spans 16 amino acids. V was pared by 6 bases and J by 6 bases, with 18 bases between. The germline gives CDR1 MDHEN, CDR2 SYDVKM. The CDR3 is CASSRPLGPTNSPLHF. The CDR3 DNA is TGTGCCAGCAGCCGACCCCTGGGGCCGACTAATTCACCCCTCCACTTT.

This clone was observed once. This chain uses TRBV5-1 with TRBJ2-5; TRBD2 matches at 10 bases. Looked up from germline, CDR1 is SGHRS and CDR2 is YFSETQ. Trimming took 4 bases from V and 6 from J; bases not matched to a gene: 12. This CDR3 is built from 16 residues. CDR3 residues: CASSAVLAGLGKTQYF. CDR3 bases: TGCGCCAGCAGCGCTGTACTAGCGGGACTCGGAAAGACCCAGTACTTC.

The chain carries TRBV5-1 and TRBJ2-1, with D perhaps TRBD2 (5 bases). Germline values: CDR1 SGHRS, CDR2 YFSETQ. Trimming took off 4 bases at V and 3 bases at J, with 8 bases between the two ends. The CDR3 is made up of 13 amino acids. In nucleotides, the CDR3 is TGCGCCAGCAGCCACGACTACTACAATGAGCAGTTCTTC. As protein: CASSHDYYNEQFF.

CDR3 region: CASTRPGQDYGYTF. The CDR3, as DNA: TGTGCCAGTACCCGACCGGGACAGGACTATGGCTACACCTTC. This chain links TRBV19 with TRBJ1-2, with 8 bases lining up with TRBD1. J gave up 3 bases and V 7 bases, and 7 bases lay outside the gene matches. Germline V gene sequence: CDR1 LNHDA, CDR2 SQIVND (reference sequence). The CDR3 spans 14 residues.

The genes are TRBV2 and TRBJ1-5; tentative D call: TRBD1 (6 bases). The CDR3 extends over 13 amino acids. The V gene lost 6 bases and the J gene lost 7 bases, with 13 bases spanning the gap. Germline loops: CDR1 SNHLY, CDR2 FYNNEI. CDR3: CASSRGQWQPQHF. The CDR3 DNA reads TGTGCCAGCAGCAGGGGCCAATGGCAGCCCCAGCATTTT.

The chain has TRBV7-8 and TRBJ1-2; 11 bases are a match to TRBD1. This CDR3 has 15 amino acids. Germline lookup yields CDR1 SGHVS and CDR2 FQNEAQ. Unmatched junction bases numbered 9, after V lost 5 bases and J lost 7 bases. In nucleotides, the CDR3 is TGTGCCAGCAGCGCCCGGACAGGGGGCGAAAGTGGCTACACCTTC. Its translation: CASSARTGGESGYTF.

The V call is TRBV10-1, the J call TRBJ2-3; 14 bases map to TRBD2. The length of the CDR3 is 16 residues. CDR1 is WNHNN, CDR2 SYGVQD, per germline (reference sequence). Unmatched junction bases numbered 6, after V lost 6 bases and J lost 4 bases. CDR3 amino acids: CASSLGLAGVPDTQYF. For the CDR3, the DNA is TGCGCCAGCAGCCTGGGACTAGCGGGAGTTCCAGATACGCAGTATTTT.

J is TRBJ2-1 and V is TRBV28; TRBD2 matches 9 bases. CDR3 length equals 18 residues. V shed 5 bases and J 9 bases; nucleotides not matched to a gene: 20. Germline lookup yields CDR1 MDHEN and CDR2 SYDVKM. Here the CDR3 reads CASSTRWREGPRYSEQFF. DNA for the CDR3: TGTGCCAGCAGTACCAGGTGGCGGGAGGGCCCTCGGTATAGTGAGCAGTTCTTC. Complete variable domain (other parts from reference TRBV28 and TRBJ2-1): DVKVTQSSRYLVKRTGEKVFLECVQDMDHENMFWYRQDPGLGLRLIYFSYDVKMKEKGDIPEGYSVSREKKERFSLILESASTNQTSMYLCASSTRWREGPRYSEQFFGPGTRLTVL.